This paragraph reports one TCR beta chain. The data belong to a study of blood T cell repertoires in COVID-19. At the level of the study: Material from acute and convalescent COVID-19 was sourced from the United States, Italy and Spain. Sources were T cells, B-cell-depleted T cells, or PBMCs; the material itself was cDNA or gDNA.

With 1 base removed from V and 0 bases from J, the gap between germline ends came to 6 bases. This CDR3 region has 14 residues. Germline-derived CDR1 and CDR2 are LGHDT and YNNKEL (reference sequence). In the authors' methods: Estimates of nucleated cell counts were drawn from the amplification of reference gene primers. Repertoires were generated with immunoSEQ multiplex PCR, while TCRdb's copy carries only in-frame clones and drops some. The V and J calls and clone size were taken over from that table, and D and trimming were inferred from the DNA. This sample has 25,000 to 30,000 clones; 80% to 85% occur once, and the top ten carry approximately 10%.

Sequenced sample: peripheral blood. J is TRBJ1-1 and V is TRBV3-1 (or the pseudogene TRBV3-2), with D unclear. This clonotype was obtained from a man older than 75 with active COVID-19. This CDR3 is CASSQGSVNTEAFF. CDR3 bases: TGTGCCAGCAGCCAAGGCTCGGTGAACACTGAAGCTTTCTTT.